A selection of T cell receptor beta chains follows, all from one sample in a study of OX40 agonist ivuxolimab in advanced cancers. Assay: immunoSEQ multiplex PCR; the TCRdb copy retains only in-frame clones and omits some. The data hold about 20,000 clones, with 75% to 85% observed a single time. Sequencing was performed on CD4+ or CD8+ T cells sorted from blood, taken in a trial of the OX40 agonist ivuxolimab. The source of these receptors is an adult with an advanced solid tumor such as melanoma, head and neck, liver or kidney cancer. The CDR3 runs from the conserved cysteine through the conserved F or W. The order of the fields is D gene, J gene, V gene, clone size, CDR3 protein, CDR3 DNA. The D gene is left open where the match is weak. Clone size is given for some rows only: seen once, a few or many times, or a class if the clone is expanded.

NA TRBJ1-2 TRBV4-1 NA CASSQDLKRGDYGYTF TGCGCCAGCAGCCAAGATTTGAAGAGGGGGGACTATGGCTACACCTTC
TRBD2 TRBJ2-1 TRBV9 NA CASSTYPGTSGLREQFF TGTGCCAGCAGCACCTATCCCGGGACTAGCGGGTTAAGAGAGCAGTTCTTC
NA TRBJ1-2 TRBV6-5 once CASSYSSWGEGYTF TGTGCCAGCAGTTACTCGTCCTGGGGAGAGGGCTACACCTTC
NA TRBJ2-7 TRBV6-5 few CASSGTETYEQYF TGTGCCAGCAGCGGGACGGAGACCTACGAGCAGTACTTC
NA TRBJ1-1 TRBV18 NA CASSLDRMNTEAFF TGTGCCAGCTCTCTCGACAGGATGAACACTGAAGCTTTCTTT
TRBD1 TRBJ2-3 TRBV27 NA CASSYKTGAGRTDTQYF TGTGCCAGCAGTTACAAGACAGGGGCCGGACGCACAGATACGCAGTATTTT
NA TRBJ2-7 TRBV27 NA CASSQGYEQYF TGTGCCAGCAGTCAGGGCTACGAGCAGTACTTC
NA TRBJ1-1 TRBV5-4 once CASSLTENTEAFF TGTGCCAGCAGCTTGACAGAGAACACTGAAGCTTTCTTT
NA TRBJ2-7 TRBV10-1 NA CASSPLIGSGAYEQYF TGCGCCAGCAGCCCCCTTATAGGTAGCGGAGCTTACGAGCAGTACTTC
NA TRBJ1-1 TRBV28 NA CASSPLRGGARTEAFF TGTGCCAGCAGTCCCCTCCGGGGGGGGGCAAGGACTGAAGCTTTCTTT
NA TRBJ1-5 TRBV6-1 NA CASSQAYQPQHF TGTGCCAGCAGCCAGGCTTATCAGCCCCAGCATTTT
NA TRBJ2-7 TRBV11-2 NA CASSPTPGDYEQYF TGTGCCAGCAGCCCTACGCCAGGGGACTACGAGCAGTACTTC
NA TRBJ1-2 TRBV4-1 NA CASRGGDYGYTF TGCGCCAGCAGGGGGGGGGATTATGGCTACACCTTC
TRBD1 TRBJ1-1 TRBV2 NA CASSEALQGAQTTEAFF TGTGCCAGCAGTGAAGCCTTACAGGGGGCCCAGACCACTGAAGCTTTCTTT
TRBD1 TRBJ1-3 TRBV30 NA CAWNRGGGNTIYF TGTGCCTGGAACAGGGGCGGAGGAAACACCATATATTTT
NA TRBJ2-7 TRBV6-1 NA CASSATRGTGYEQYF TGTGCCAGCAGCGCAACGCGCGGGACGGGCTACGAGCAGTACTTC
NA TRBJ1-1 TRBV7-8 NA CASSRSTGRGTEAFF TGTGCCAGCAGCCGTAGCACCGGCCGGGGAACTGAAGCTTTCTTT
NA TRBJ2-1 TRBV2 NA CASTTHEQFF TGTGCCAGCACCACCCATGAGCAGTTCTTC
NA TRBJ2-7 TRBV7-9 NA CASSFSDGVWPHPTYEQYF TGTGCCAGCAGCTTCTCTGACGGCGTTTGGCCGCACCCCACCTACGAGCAGTACTTC
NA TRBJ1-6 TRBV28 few CATRTAVGNNSPLHF TGTGCCACCCGCACAGCCGTGGGGAATAATTCACCCCTCCACTTT
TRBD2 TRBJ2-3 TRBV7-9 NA CASSRGTSVTDTQYF TGTGCCAGCAGCCGAGGGACTAGCGTAACAGATACGCAGTATTTT
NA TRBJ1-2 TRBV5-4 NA CASSFPTGGSYGYTF TGTGCCAGCAGCTTCCCGACAGGTGGGTCCTATGGCTACACCTTC
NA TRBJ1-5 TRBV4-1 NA CASSQGLNQPQHF TGCGCCAGCAGCCAAGGACTTAATCAGCCCCAGCATTTT
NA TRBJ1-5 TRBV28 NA CASSLGQGKGSNQPQHF TGTGCCAGCAGTTTAGGCCAGGGAAAGGGGAGCAATCAGCCCCAGCATTTT
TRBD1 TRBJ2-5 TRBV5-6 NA CASSWGAGGQTQYF TGTGCCAGCAGCTGGGGGGCAGGGGGCCAGACCCAGTACTTC
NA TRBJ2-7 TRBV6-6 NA CASSWRGAPYEQYF TGTGCCAGCAGTTGGAGGGGGGCCCCCTACGAGCAGTACTTC
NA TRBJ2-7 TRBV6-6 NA CASSPIRDSTYEQYF TGTGCCAGCAGCCCCATCCGGGACTCGACCTACGAGCAGTACTTC
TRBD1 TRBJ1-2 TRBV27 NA CASSSTGTDYGYTF TGTGCCAGCAGTTCCACCGGGACAGACTATGGCTACACCTTC
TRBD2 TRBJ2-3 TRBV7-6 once CASSPRGGSTDTQYF TGTGCCAGCAGCCCCCGCGGGGGGTCCACAGATACGCAGTATTTT
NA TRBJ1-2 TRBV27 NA CASSYKHQTYGYTF TGTGCCAGCAGTTACAAACACCAGACCTATGGCTACACCTTC
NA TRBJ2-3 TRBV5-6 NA CASSLNGGKTDTQYF TGTGCCAGCAGCTTGAATGGCGGGAAGACAGATACGCAGTATTTT
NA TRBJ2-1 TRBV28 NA CASNRGINEQFF TGTGCCAGCAATCGGGGGATCAATGAGCAGTTCTTC
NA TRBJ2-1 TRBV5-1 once CASPREFCYNEQFF TGCGCCAGCCCAAGGGAATTCTGTTACAATGAGCAGTTCTTC
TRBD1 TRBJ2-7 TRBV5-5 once CASSLDVTGSYEQYF TGTGCCAGCAGCTTGGATGTGACAGGGTCCTACGAGCAGTACTTC
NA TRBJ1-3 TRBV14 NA CASGSSGISGNTIYF TGTGCCAGCGGGAGTTCAGGGATCTCTGGAAACACCATATATTTT
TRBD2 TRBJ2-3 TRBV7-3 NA CASSLTMSSGTDTQYF TGTGCCAGCAGCTTAACCATGTCTAGCGGGACAGATACGCAGTATTTT
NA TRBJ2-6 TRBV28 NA CASSSGHLTQSRANVLTF TGTGCCAGCAGTTCGGGCCACTTGACACAAAGTCGGGCCAACGTCCTGACTTTC
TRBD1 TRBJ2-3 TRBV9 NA CASSVEGQGNTDTQYF TGTGCCAGCAGCGTAGAGGGACAGGGTAATACAGATACGCAGTATTTT
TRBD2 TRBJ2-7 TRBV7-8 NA CASSKRGGPSEQYF TGTGCCAGCAGCAAGAGGGGAGGGCCCAGCGAGCAGTACTTC
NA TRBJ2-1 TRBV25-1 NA CASSAKTAPLYNEQFF TGTGCCAGCAGTGCTAAAACCGCTCCCCTTTACAATGAGCAGTTCTTC
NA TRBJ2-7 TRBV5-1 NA CASSLGTPGEQYF TGCGCCAGCAGCTTGGGGACCCCTGGGGAGCAGTACTTC
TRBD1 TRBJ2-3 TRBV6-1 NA CATRQGMQYF TGTGCCACCCGACAGGGGATGCAGTATTTT
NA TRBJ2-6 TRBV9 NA CASSFHRVSGANVLTF TGTGCCAGCAGCTTTCACAGGGTCTCTGGGGCCAACGTCCTGACTTTC
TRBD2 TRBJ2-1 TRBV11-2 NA CASSPPGTSARMMFF TGTGCCAGCAGCCCCCCCGGGACTAGCGCTCGAATGATGTTCTTC
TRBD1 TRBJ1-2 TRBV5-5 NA CASRYRDRVEGYTF TGTGCCAGCAGATACCGTGACAGGGTGGAGGGCTACACCTTC
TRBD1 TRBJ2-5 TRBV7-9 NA CAGSSNRDRSQETQYF TGTGCCGGCAGCAGTAACCGGGACAGGAGCCAAGAGACCCAGTACTTC
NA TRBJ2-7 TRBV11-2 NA CASSSGLSYEQYF TGTGCCAGCAGCTCGGGACTGTCCTACGAGCAGTACTTC
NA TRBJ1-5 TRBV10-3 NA CAISDSGGTQPQHF TGTGCCATCAGTGATTCGGGGGGGACTCAGCCCCAGCATTTT
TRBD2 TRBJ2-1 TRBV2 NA CASSLRLADLYNEQFF TGTGCCAGCAGTCTTCGACTAGCGGACCTCTACAATGAGCAGTTCTTC
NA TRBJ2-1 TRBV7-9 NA CASSEQGPYNEQFF TGTGCCAGCAGCGAGCAGGGGCCCTACAATGAGCAGTTCTTC
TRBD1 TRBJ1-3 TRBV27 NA CASRRDRSANTIYF TGTGCCAGCAGAAGGGACAGGTCGGCAAACACCATATATTTT
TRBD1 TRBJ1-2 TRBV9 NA CASSARDRASRGYTF TGTGCCAGCAGCGCCCGGGACAGGGCTTCCCGGGGCTACACCTTC
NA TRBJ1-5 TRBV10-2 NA CASSDGGSNQPQHF TGCGCCAGCAGTGACGGGGGAAGCAATCAGCCCCAGCATTTT
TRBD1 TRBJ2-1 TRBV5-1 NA CASSLDRGHGGYEQFF TGCGCCAGCAGCTTGGACAGGGGGCACGGGGGCTATGAGCAGTTCTTC
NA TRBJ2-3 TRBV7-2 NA CASSLTPRSPTDTQYF TGTGCCAGCAGCTTAACCCCGCGGAGCCCCACAGATACGCAGTATTTT
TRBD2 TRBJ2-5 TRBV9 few CASSVAGGRGQETQYF TGTGCCAGCAGCGTAGCGGGGGGGAGGGGTCAAGAGACCCAGTACTTC
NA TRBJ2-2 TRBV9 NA CASSVGYGIGGPGGTGELFF TGTGCCAGCAGCGTAGGGTACGGGATCGGGGGGCCTGGAGGCACCGGGGAGCTGTTTTTT
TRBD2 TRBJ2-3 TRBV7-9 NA CASSLWGAGETDTQYF TGTGCCAGCAGCTTATGGGGCGCGGGGGAGACAGATACGCAGTATTTT
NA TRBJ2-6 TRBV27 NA CASSLWAGSGANVLTF TGTGCCAGCAGTTTATGGGCCGGTTCTGGGGCCAACGTCCTGACTTTC
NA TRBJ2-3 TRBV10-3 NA CAISESWASTDTQYF TGTGCCATCAGTGAGTCGTGGGCCAGCACAGATACGCAGTATTTT